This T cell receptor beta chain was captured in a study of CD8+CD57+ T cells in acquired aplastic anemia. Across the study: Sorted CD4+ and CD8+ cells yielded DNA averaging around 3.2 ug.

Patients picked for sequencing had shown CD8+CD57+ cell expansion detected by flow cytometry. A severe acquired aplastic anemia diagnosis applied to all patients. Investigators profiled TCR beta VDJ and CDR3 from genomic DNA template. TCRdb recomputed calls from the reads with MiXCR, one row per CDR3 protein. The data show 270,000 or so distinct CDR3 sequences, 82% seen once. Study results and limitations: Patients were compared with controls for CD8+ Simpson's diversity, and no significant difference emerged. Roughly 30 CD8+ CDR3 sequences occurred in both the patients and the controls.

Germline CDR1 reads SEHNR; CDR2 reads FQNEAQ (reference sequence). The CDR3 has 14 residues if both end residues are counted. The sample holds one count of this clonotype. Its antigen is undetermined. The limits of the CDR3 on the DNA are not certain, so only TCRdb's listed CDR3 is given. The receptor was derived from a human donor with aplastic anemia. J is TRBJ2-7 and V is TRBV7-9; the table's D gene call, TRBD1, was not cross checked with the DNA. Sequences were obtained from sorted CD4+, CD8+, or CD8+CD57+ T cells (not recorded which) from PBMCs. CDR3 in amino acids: CASTWADGQFFGPF.